This is a list of T cell receptor beta chains from one sample in a study of blood T cell repertoires in COVID-19. Here immunoSEQ multiplex PCR was the method, and the copy in TCRdb shows in-frame clones only, minus some. The sample carries more than 200,000 clones, more than 65% recorded once. Sequencing was performed on peripheral blood. These TCRs come from a woman aged 80 or over with acute or convalescent COVID-19. Both conserved end residues are part of each CDR3. D genes are given only for firm matches. A clone size is listed for some rows: how often the clone was seen (once, few, many), or a class if it is expanded.

abundance	v_gene	d_gene	j_gene	CDR3aa	CDR3nt
-	TRBV11-1	TRBD1	TRBJ2-4	CASSSRDRGTWIQYF	TGTGCCAGCAGCAGTAGGGACAGGGGGACTTGGATTCAGTACTTC
-	TRBV5-1	TRBD1	TRBJ2-3	CASSFGPKGAMDTQYF	TGCGCCAGCAGCTTTGGACCTAAGGGGGCCATGGATACGCAGTATTTT
-	TRBV5-4	-	TRBJ1-1	CASSPDILSTEAFF	TGTGCCAGCAGCCCTGATATCTTGAGCACTGAAGCTTTCTTT
-	TRBV5-5	TRBD1	TRBJ2-5	CASSLGQKQGAVGETQYF	TGTGCCAGCAGCTTGGGACAGAAACAGGGGGCCGTCGGGGAGACCCAGTACTTC
-	TRBV7-9	TRBD2	TRBJ2-1	CASSTTRTSGLYNEQFF	TGTGCCAGCAGCACAACTCGGACTAGCGGGTTATACAATGAGCAGTTCTTC
few	TRBV6-5	-	TRBJ1-1	CASSYRDTNTEAFF	TGTGCCAGCAGTTACCGGGACACGAACACTGAAGCTTTCTTT
few	TRBV5-4	-	TRBJ1-4	CASSPPGRTNEKLFF	TGTGCCAGCAGCCCCCCGGGTCGAACTAATGAAAAACTGTTTTTT
-	TRBV5-6	-	TRBJ1-1	CASSLAPGSNTEAFF	TGTGCCAGCAGCTTGGCTCCGGGGTCTAACACTGAAGCTTTCTTT
-	TRBV18	-	TRBJ1-1	CASSPTNTEAFF	TGTGCCAGCTCGCCGACAAACACTGAAGCTTTCTTT
-	TRBV5-4	TRBD2	TRBJ2-3	CASSSGLAGDTDTQYF	TGTGCCAGCAGCTCGGGACTAGCGGGCGACACAGATACGCAGTATTTT
few	TRBV27	TRBD1	TRBJ1-5	CASSFGQGNQPQHF	TGTGCCAGCAGTTTCGGACAGGGCAATCAGCCCCAGCATTTT
-	TRBV9	-	TRBJ1-3	CASSGQGGSGNTIYF	TGTGCCAGCAGCGGTCAGGGTGGCTCTGGAAACACCATATATTTT
-	TRBV19	-	TRBJ1-2	CASSIYHGYTF	TGTGCCAGTAGTATCTACCATGGCTACACCTTC
-	TRBV7-6	-	TRBJ1-5	CASSLEAGSNQPQHF	TGTGCCAGCAGCTTAGAAGCGGGTAGCAATCAGCCCCAGCATTTT
-	TRBV5-1	-	TRBJ1-4	CASSGVGGLSNEKLFF	TGCGCCAGCAGCGGAGTTGGGGGACTCTCCAATGAAAAACTGTTTTTT
-	TRBV4-2	-	TRBJ2-7	CASSQGFGVYEQYF	TGTGCCAGCAGCCAAGGGTTCGGGGTTTACGAGCAGTACTTC
-	TRBV28	-	TRBJ1-2	CASSLGQDYGYGYTF	TGTGCCAGCAGTTTGGGCCAGGATTACGGCTATGGCTACACCTTC
few	TRBV4-2	TRBD2	TRBJ2-5	CASSPGGGRALETQYF	TGTGCCAGCAGCCCTGGGGGCGGGAGGGCCCTTGAGACCCAGTACTTC
-	TRBV6-5	-	TRBJ2-2	CASSYWALGGTGELFF	TGTGCCAGCAGTTATTGGGCATTGGGGGGCACCGGGGAGCTGTTTTTT
-	TRBV7-2	-	TRBJ2-1	CASSLRQNNEQFF	TGTGCCAGCAGCCTTCGACAGAACAATGAGCAGTTCTTC
once	TRBV19	TRBD1	TRBJ1-2	CASSGGQGAYGYTF	TGTGCCAGTAGTGGTGGACAGGGGGCATATGGCTACACCTTC
-	TRBV3-1/TRBV3-2	TRBD1	TRBJ2-5	CASSSRGYQETQYF	TGTGCCAGCAGCTCCAGGGGGTACCAAGAGACCCAGTACTTC
-	TRBV28	-	TRBJ2-3	CASTSPTDTQYF	TGTGCCAGCACGTCCCCCACAGATACGCAGTATTTT
-	TRBV28	TRBD1	TRBJ1-5	CASSPPPGQGRLWGNQPQHF	TGTGCCAGCAGTCCGCCGCCGGGACAGGGCCGGCTATGGGGCAATCAGCCCCAGCATTTT
-	TRBV3-1/TRBV3-2	-	TRBJ2-2	CASSPPGINTGELFF	TGTGCCAGCAGCCCTCCGGGAATCAACACCGGGGAGCTGTTTTTT
-	TRBV28	-	TRBJ1-1	CASSLGQGFEAFF	TGTGCCAGCAGTTTAGGGCAGGGGTTTGAAGCTTTCTTT
-	TRBV2	-	TRBJ1-1	CASKVDSFVEAFF	TGTGCCAGCAAGGTTGACAGTTTCGTTGAAGCTTTCTTT
-	TRBV29-1	-	TRBJ2-5	CSVVIGNWETQYF	TGCAGCGTTGTTATCGGGAATTGGGAGACCCAGTACTTC
-	TRBV19	TRBD2	TRBJ2-7	CASSIMGGLASVYEQYF	TGTGCCAGTAGTATAATGGGAGGGCTAGCGAGCGTCTACGAGCAGTACTTC
-	TRBV30	TRBD1	TRBJ1-2	CAWRKTGVYNYGYTF	TGTGCCTGGAGGAAAACAGGGGTATATAACTATGGCTACACCTTC
-	TRBV19	TRBD2	TRBJ2-1	CASREREKSYDEQFF	TGTGCCAGTAGAGAGCGGGAGAAGAGTTACGATGAGCAGTTCTTC
-	TRBV7-9	-	TRBJ1-2	CASSAPGAGYTF	TGTGCCAGCAGCGCCCCGGGAGCGGGCTACACCTTC
few	TRBV7-8	-	TRBJ2-5	CASSLAGVETQYF	TGTGCCAGCAGCTTAGCGGGAGTCGAGACCCAGTACTTC
-	TRBV7-2	-	TRBJ1-1	CASSLWGLGTEAFF	TGTGCCAGCAGCTTATGGGGGCTCGGCACTGAAGCTTTCTTT
-	TRBV5-1	TRBD1	TRBJ1-1	CASSPLETGGSEAFF	TGCGCCAGCAGCCCCTTAGAGACAGGGGGCTCTGAAGCTTTCTTT
once	TRBV6-2/TRBV6-3	-	TRBJ1-2	CASSYTVTGRYYGYTF	TGTGCCAGCAGTTACACGGTGACGGGGAGGTACTATGGCTACACCTTC
-	TRBV19	-	TRBJ2-5	CASSIRRASQETQYF	TGTGCCAGTAGTATTCGGCGGGCGTCACAAGAGACCCAGTACTTC